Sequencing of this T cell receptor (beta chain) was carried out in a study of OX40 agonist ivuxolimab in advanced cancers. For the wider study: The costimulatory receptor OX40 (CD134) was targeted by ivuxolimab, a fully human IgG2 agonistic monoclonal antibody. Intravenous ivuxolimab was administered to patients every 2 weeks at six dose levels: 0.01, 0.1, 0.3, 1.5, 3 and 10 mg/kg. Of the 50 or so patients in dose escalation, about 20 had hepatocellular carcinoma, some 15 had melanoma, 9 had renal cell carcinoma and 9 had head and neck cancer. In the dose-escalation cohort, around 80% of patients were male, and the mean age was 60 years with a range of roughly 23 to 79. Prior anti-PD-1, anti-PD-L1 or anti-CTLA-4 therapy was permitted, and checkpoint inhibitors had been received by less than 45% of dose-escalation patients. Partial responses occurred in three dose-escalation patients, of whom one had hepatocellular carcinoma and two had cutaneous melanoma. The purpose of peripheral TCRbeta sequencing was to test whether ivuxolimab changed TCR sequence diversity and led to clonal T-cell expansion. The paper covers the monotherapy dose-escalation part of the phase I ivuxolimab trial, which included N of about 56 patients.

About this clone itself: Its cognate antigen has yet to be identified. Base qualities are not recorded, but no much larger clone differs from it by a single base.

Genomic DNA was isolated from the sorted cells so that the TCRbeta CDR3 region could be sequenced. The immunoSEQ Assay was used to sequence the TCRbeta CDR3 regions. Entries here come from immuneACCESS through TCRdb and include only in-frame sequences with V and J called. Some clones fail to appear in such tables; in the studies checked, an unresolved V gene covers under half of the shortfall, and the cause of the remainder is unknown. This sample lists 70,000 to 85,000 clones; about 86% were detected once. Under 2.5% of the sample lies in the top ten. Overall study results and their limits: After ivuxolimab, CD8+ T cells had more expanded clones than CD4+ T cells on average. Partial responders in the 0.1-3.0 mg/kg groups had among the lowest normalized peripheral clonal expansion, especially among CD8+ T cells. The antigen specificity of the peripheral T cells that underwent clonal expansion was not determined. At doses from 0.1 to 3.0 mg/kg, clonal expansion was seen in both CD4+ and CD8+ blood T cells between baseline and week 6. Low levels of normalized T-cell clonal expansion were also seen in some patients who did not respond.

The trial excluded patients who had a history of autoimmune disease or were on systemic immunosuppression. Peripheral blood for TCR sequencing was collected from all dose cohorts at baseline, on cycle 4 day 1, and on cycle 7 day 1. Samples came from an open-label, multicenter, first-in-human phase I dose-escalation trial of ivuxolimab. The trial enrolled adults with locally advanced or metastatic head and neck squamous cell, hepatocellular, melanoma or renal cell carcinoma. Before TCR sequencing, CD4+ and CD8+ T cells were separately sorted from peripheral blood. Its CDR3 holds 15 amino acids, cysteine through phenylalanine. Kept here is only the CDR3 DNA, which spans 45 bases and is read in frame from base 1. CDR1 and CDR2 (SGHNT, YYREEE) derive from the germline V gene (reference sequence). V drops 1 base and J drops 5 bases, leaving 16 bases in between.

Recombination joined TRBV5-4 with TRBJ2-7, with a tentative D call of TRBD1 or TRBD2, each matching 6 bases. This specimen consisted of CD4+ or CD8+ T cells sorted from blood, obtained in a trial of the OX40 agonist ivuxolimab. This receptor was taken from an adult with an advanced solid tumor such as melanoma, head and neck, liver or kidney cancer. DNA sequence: TGTGCCAGCAGCTTGATGTGGGGGGCCTCAAACGAGCAGTACTTC. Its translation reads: CASSLMWGASNEQYF.